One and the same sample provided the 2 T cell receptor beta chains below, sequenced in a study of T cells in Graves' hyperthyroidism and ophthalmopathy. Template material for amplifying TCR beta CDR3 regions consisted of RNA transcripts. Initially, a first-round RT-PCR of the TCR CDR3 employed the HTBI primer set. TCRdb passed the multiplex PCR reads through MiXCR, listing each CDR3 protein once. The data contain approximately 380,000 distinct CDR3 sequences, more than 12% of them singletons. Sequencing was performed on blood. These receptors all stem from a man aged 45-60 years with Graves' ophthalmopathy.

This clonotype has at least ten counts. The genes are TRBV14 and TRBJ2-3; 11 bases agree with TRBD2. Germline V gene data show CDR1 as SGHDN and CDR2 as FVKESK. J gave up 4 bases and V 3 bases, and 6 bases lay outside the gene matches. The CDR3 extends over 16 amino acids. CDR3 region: CASSHRLAGLADTQYF. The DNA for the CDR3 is TGTGCCAGCAGCCACCGACTAGCGGGATTGGCAGATACGCAGTATTTT.

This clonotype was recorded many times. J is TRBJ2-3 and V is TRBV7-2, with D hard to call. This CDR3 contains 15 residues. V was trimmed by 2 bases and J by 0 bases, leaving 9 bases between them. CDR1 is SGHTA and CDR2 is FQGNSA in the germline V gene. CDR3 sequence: CASSLSVLSTDTQYF. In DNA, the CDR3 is TGTGCCAGCAGCTTATCGGTGCTCAGCACAGATACGCAGTATTTT.